A selection of T cell receptor beta chains follows, all from one sample in a study of T cell changes during pregnancy in multiple sclerosis. Sequenced by immunoSEQ multiplex PCR; TCRdb stores in-frame clones only, minus some. The top ten clones hold approximately 3% of a sample with 60,000 to 65,000 clones, over 80% of them seen once. Sequencing was performed on peripheral blood, taken in the second trimester of pregnancy. The receptors shown here come from a female donor in good health, enrolled as a control in a pregnancy study. The CDR3 runs from the conserved cysteine through the conserved F or W. D genes are given only for firm matches. Expanded clones are given a class, and other clones once, few, many or no size at all.

v_gene: TRBV10-3; d_gene: .; abundance: .; j_gene: TRBJ1-1; len: 16; CDR3nt: TGTGCCATCAGTGACCCAAGGTTGGGCGCCGGAACTGAAGCTTTCTTT; CDR3aa: CAISDPRLGAGTEAFF
v_gene: TRBV5-4; d_gene: TRBD2; abundance: .; j_gene: TRBJ2-3; len: 16; CDR3nt: TGTGCCAGCAGCTCGACTAGCGGGAGATTAACAGATACGCAGTATTTT; CDR3aa: CASSSTSGRLTDTQYF
v_gene: TRBV11-3; d_gene: .; abundance: .; j_gene: TRBJ2-5; len: 15; CDR3nt: TGTGCCAGCAGCTGGGGAATGGAGGAAGAAGAGACCCAGTACTTC; CDR3aa: CASSWGMEEEETQYF
v_gene: TRBV5-6; d_gene: .; abundance: .; j_gene: TRBJ2-7; len: 12; CDR3nt: TGTGCCAGCAGCTTGGTAGCCTACGAGCAGTACTTC; CDR3aa: CASSLVAYEQYF
v_gene: TRBV5-1; d_gene: .; abundance: once; j_gene: TRBJ1-6; len: 17; CDR3nt: TGCGCCAGCAGCCCCACAACGGGGAACTCCTATAATTCACCCCTCCACTTT; CDR3aa: CASSPTTGNSYNSPLHF
v_gene: TRBV14; d_gene: .; abundance: .; j_gene: TRBJ2-1; len: 14; CDR3nt: TGTGCCAGCAGCCACCAGGGGTCGAACAATGAGCAGTTCTTC; CDR3aa: CASSHQGSNNEQFF
v_gene: TRBV6-5; d_gene: TRBD1; abundance: .; j_gene: TRBJ1-3; len: 14; CDR3nt: TGTGCCAGCAGGCCGGGACAGGCTGGAAACACCATATATTTT; CDR3aa: CASRPGQAGNTIYF
v_gene: TRBV6-5; d_gene: TRBD1; abundance: .; j_gene: TRBJ1-2; len: 16; CDR3nt: TGTGCCAGCAGTTACACCTGGACAGGGGATCACTATGGCTACACCTTC; CDR3aa: CASSYTWTGDHYGYTF
v_gene: TRBV5-1; d_gene: .; abundance: .; j_gene: TRBJ1-4; len: 15; CDR3nt: TGCGCCAGCAGCTTGGAGGATCCCCACTCGGGAAAACTGTTTTTT; CDR3aa: CASSLEDPHSGKLFF
v_gene: TRBV12-5; d_gene: .; abundance: .; j_gene: TRBJ1-1; len: 16; CDR3nt: TGTGCTAGTGGTTTGGTCCCCGGTGAGAGGGACACTGAAGCTTTCTTT; CDR3aa: CASGLVPGERDTEAFF
v_gene: TRBV7-9; d_gene: TRBD1; abundance: once; j_gene: TRBJ2-6; len: 16; CDR3nt: TGTGCCAGCAGGGGGACAGGGGGCGCCGGGGCCAACGTCCTGACTTTC; CDR3aa: CASRGTGGAGANVLTF
v_gene: TRBV4-2; d_gene: .; abundance: .; j_gene: TRBJ1-2; len: 17; CDR3nt: TGTGCCAGCAGCCAAGGCCTGGGGGAGGAGGGAAACTATGGCTACACCTTC; CDR3aa: CASSQGLGEEGNYGYTF
v_gene: TRBV5-1; d_gene: TRBD2; abundance: once; j_gene: TRBJ2-7; len: 14; CDR3nt: TGCGCCAGCAGCTTGTGGACTAGCGACGACGAGCAGTACTTC; CDR3aa: CASSLWTSDDEQYF
v_gene: TRBV28; d_gene: TRBD1; abundance: .; j_gene: TRBJ2-7; len: 16; CDR3nt: TGTGCCAGCAGTACCCCTCACGGGACAGGGGGCGTCGGGCAGTACTTC; CDR3aa: CASSTPHGTGGVGQYF
v_gene: TRBV27; d_gene: TRBD1; abundance: .; j_gene: TRBJ1-6; len: 16; CDR3nt: TGTGCCAGCCGACCAGGGGGGAGCTCCTATAATTCACCCCTCCACTTT; CDR3aa: CASRPGGSSYNSPLHF
v_gene: TRBV21-1; d_gene: .; abundance: .; j_gene: TRBJ2-1; len: 11; CDR3nt: TGTGCCAGCAGCGCCAGTAATGAGCAGTTCTTC; CDR3aa: CASSASNEQFF
v_gene: TRBV27; d_gene: TRBD2; abundance: .; j_gene: TRBJ2-4; len: 15; CDR3nt: TGTGCCAGCAGTATCCTAGCGGCCACCAAAAACATTCAGTACTTC; CDR3aa: CASSILAATKNIQYF
v_gene: TRBV27; d_gene: TRBD2; abundance: .; j_gene: TRBJ2-7; len: 14; CDR3nt: TGTGCCAGCCGAGGGACTAGCGGACGTTTCGAGCAGTACTTC; CDR3aa: CASRGTSGRFEQYF
v_gene: TRBV7-9; d_gene: .; abundance: few; j_gene: TRBJ2-1; len: 14; CDR3nt: TGTGCCAGCAGCCCCCCAGGGTCCTACAATGAGCAGTTCTTC; CDR3aa: CASSPPGSYNEQFF
v_gene: TRBV27; d_gene: TRBD2; abundance: .; j_gene: TRBJ2-7; len: 17; CDR3nt: TGTGCCAGCAGTCCCCTCTTAGGGGCTAGCGGAGCCTACGAGCAGTACTTC; CDR3aa: CASSPLLGASGAYEQYF
v_gene: TRBV18; d_gene: TRBD2; abundance: .; j_gene: TRBJ2-1; len: 17; CDR3nt: TGTGCCAGCTCACCACCCCTAGCGGGAGGGGGGTCCAATGAGCAGTTCTTC; CDR3aa: CASSPPLAGGGSNEQFF
v_gene: TRBV19; d_gene: .; abundance: .; j_gene: TRBJ2-7; len: 13; CDR3nt: TGTGCCAGTAGTAAAGACAGAGGCTACGAGCAGTACTTC; CDR3aa: CASSKDRGYEQYF
v_gene: TRBV27; d_gene: .; abundance: .; j_gene: TRBJ1-6; len: 18; CDR3nt: TGTGCCACCGCTACCTCAGGGGCCCAAAGCTCCTATAATTCACCCCTCCACTTT; CDR3aa: CATATSGAQSSYNSPLHF
v_gene: TRBV5-4; d_gene: .; abundance: .; j_gene: TRBJ2-1; len: 13; CDR3nt: TGTGCCAGCAGCACCGAGCCGAACCCAGAGCAGTTCTTC; CDR3aa: CASSTEPNPEQFF
v_gene: TRBV7-3; d_gene: TRBD2; abundance: .; j_gene: TRBJ2-3; len: 17; CDR3nt: TGTGCCAGCAGCTCGAGCCGGACTAGCGGGAGCAGGGATACGCAGTATTTT; CDR3aa: CASSSSRTSGSRDTQYF
v_gene: TRBV19; d_gene: .; abundance: .; j_gene: TRBJ1-2; len: 13; CDR3nt: TGTGCCAGTAGTCTGACTCCATTTGATGGCTACACCTTC; CDR3aa: CASSLTPFDGYTF
v_gene: TRBV4-3; d_gene: TRBD2; abundance: .; j_gene: TRBJ2-7; len: 15; CDR3nt: TGCGCCAGCAGCCAAGAGAGCGCTAGCGGCTACGAGCAGTACTTC; CDR3aa: CASSQESASGYEQYF
v_gene: TRBV2; d_gene: .; abundance: .; j_gene: TRBJ1-4; len: 13; CDR3nt: TGTGCCAGCAGCCAGGAGGTCTATGAAAAACTGTTTTTT; CDR3aa: CASSQEVYEKLFF
v_gene: TRBV19; d_gene: .; abundance: .; j_gene: TRBJ1-2; len: 14; CDR3nt: TGTGCCAGTAGTCCCGACAGCAGATCCTATGGCTACACCTTC; CDR3aa: CASSPDSRSYGYTF
v_gene: TRBV5-1; d_gene: TRBD2; abundance: .; j_gene: TRBJ2-1; len: 18; CDR3nt: TGCGCCAGCAGCTCGACTAGCGGGGGGGCAAGCTCCTACAATGAGCAGTTCTTC; CDR3aa: CASSSTSGGASSYNEQFF
v_gene: TRBV27; d_gene: .; abundance: .; j_gene: TRBJ2-3; len: 15; CDR3nt: TGTGCCAGCAGTTCCGGGACTCCCTCCGCAGATACGCAGTATTTT; CDR3aa: CASSSGTPSADTQYF
v_gene: TRBV5-4; d_gene: .; abundance: .; j_gene: TRBJ2-5; len: 16; CDR3nt: TGTGCCAGCAGCTTGTATGGCCTAGCCCCTCAGGAGACCCAGTACTTC; CDR3aa: CASSLYGLAPQETQYF
v_gene: TRBV28; d_gene: .; abundance: once; j_gene: TRBJ2-7; len: 13; CDR3nt: TGTGCCAGCAGTGACAGCAGCTCCTACGAGCAGTACTTC; CDR3aa: CASSDSSSYEQYF
v_gene: TRBV7-2; d_gene: TRBD1; abundance: .; j_gene: TRBJ1-4; len: 14; CDR3nt: TGTGCCAGCAGCTATGGGACAGGCTGGGAAAAACTGTTTTTT; CDR3aa: CASSYGTGWEKLFF